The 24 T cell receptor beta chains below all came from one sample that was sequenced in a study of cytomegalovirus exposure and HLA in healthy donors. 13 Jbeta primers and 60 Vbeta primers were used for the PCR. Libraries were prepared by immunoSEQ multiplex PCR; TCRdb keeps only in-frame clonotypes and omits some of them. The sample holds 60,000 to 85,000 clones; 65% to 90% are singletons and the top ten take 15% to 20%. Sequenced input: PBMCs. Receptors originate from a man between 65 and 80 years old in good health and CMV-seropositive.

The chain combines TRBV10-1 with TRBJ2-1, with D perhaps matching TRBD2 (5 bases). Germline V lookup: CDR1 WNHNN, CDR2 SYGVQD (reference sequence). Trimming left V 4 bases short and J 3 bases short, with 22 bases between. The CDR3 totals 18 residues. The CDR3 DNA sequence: TGCGCCAGCAGTGGGCCGAGGGCTAGCCGTGTTCTCTACAATGAGCAGTTCTTC. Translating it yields CASSGPRASRVLYNEQFF.

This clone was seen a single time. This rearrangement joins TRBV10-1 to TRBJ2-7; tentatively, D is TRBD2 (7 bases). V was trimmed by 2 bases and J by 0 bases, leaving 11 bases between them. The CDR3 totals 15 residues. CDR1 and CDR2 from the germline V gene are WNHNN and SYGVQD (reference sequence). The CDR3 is CASSEGGGGSYEQYF. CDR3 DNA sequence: TGCGCCAGCAGTGAGGGGGGAGGGGGCTCCTACGAGCAGTACTTC.

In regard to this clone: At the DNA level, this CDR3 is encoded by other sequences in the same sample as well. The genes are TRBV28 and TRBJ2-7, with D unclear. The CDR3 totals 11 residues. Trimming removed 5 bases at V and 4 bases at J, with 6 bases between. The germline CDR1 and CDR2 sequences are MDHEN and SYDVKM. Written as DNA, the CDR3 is TGTGCCAGCAGTGCGCGTTACGAGCAGTACTTC. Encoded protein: CASSARYEQYF.

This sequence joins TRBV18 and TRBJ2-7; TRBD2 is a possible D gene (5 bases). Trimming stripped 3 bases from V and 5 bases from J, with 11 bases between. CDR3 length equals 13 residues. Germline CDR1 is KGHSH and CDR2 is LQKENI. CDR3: CASSPRESNEQYF. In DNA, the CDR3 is TGTGCCAGCTCACCGAGGGAGTCCAACGAGCAGTACTTC.

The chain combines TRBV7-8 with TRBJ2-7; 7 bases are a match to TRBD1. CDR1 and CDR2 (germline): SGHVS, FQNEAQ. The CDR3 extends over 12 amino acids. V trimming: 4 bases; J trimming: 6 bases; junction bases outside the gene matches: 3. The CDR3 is CASSSTGREQYF. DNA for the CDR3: TGTGCCAGCAGCTCGACAGGGCGCGAGCAGTACTTC.

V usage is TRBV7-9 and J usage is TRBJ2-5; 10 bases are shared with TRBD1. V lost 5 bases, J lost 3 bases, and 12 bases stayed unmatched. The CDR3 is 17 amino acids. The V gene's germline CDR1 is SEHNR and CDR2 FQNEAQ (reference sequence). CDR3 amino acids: CASSRGTGTGVEETQYF. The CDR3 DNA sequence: TGTGCCAGCAGCCGGGGAACCGGGACAGGGGTTGAAGAGACCCAGTACTTC. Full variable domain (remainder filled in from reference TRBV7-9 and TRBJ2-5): DTGVSQNPRHKITKRGQNVTFRCDPISEHNRLYWYRQTLGQGPEFLTYFQNEAQLEKSRLLSDRFSAERPKGSFSTLEIQRTEQGDSAMYLCASSRGTGTGVEETQYFGPGTRLLVL.

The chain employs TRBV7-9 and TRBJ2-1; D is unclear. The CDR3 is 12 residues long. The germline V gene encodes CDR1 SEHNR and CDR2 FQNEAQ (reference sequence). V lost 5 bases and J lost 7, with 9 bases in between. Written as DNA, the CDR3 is TGTGCCAGCAGCCCAACCCAGAATGAGCAGTTCTTC. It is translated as CASSPTQNEQFF.

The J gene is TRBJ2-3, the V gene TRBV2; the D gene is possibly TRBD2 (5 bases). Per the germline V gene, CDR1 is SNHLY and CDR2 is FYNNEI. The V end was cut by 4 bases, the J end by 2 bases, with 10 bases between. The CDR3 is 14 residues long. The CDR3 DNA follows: TGTGCCAGCAGTGTCAGCGGTTTCACAGATACGCAGTATTTT. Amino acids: CASSVSGFTDTQYF.

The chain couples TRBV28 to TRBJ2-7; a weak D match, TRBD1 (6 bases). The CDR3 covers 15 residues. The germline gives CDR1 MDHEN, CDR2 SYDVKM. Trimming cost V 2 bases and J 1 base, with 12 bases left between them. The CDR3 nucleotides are TGTGCCAGCAGTTTAACAGGGAGTGGGTCCTACGAGCAGTACTTC. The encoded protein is CASSLTGSGSYEQYF.

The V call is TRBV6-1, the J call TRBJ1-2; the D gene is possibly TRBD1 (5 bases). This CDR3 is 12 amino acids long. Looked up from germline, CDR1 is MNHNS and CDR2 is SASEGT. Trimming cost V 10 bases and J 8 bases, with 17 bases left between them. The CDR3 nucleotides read TGTGCCACCGACCAGGGAATTGGGGGCTACACCTTC. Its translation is CATDQGIGGYTF.

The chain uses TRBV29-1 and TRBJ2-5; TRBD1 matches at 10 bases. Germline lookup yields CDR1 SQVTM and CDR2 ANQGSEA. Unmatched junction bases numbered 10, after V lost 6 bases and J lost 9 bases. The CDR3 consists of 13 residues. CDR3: CSVRQGAGEPQYF. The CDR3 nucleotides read TGCAGCGTCAGACAGGGGGCGGGGGAGCCCCAGTACTTC.

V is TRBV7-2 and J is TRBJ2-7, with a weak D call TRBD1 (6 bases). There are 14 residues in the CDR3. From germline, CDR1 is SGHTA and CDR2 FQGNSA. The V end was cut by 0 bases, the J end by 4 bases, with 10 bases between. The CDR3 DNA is TGTGCCAGCAGCTTAGCTGGGGGCCGGTACGAGCAGTACTTC. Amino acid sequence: CASSLAGGRYEQYF.

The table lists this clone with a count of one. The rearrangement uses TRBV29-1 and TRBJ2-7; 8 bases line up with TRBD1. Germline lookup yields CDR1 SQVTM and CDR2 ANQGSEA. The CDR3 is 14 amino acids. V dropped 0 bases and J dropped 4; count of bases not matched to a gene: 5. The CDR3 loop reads CSVEDRGTGYEQYF. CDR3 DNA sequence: TGCAGCGTTGAAGATCGGGGGACAGGTTACGAGCAGTACTTC.

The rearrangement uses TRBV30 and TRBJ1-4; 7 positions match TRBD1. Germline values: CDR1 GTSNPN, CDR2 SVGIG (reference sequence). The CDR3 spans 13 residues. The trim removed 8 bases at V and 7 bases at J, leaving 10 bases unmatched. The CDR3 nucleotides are TGTGCCACGGAGAGGGGGCCGGGTGAAAAACTGTTTTTT. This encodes CATERGPGEKLFF.

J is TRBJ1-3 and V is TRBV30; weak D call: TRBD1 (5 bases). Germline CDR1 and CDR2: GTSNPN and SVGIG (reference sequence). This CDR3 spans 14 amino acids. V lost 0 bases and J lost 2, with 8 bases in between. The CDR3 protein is CAWSVLTAGNTIYF. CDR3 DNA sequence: TGTGCCTGGAGTGTACTGACAGCTGGAAACACCATATATTTT.

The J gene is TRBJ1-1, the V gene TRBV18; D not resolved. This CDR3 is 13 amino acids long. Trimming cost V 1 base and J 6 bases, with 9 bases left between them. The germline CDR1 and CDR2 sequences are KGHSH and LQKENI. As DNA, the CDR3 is TGTGCCAGCTCACCACGGTCCAGTTCTGAAGCTTTCTTT. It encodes CASSPRSSSEAFF.

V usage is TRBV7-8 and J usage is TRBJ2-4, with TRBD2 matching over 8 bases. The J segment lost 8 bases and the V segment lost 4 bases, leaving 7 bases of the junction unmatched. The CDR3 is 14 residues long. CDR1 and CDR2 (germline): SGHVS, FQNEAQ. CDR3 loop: CASSSLTSVDIQYF. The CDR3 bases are TGTGCCAGCAGCTCCCTGACTAGCGTTGACATTCAGTACTTC.

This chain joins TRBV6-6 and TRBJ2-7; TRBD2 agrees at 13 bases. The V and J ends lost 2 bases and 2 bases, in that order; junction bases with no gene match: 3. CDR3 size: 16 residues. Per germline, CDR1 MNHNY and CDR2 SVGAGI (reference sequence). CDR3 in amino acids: CASSYRTSGGPYEQYF. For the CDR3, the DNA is TGTGCCAGCAGTTACCGGACTAGCGGGGGACCCTACGAGCAGTACTTC.

CDR3 sequence reads: CASSQGDSSSGNTIYF. CDR3 in DNA: TGTGCCAGCAGCCAAGGGGACTCCAGCTCTGGAAACACCATATATTTT. The chain has TRBV4-2 and TRBJ1-3, with a weak D call TRBD1 (5 bases). V gave up 1 base and J gave up 0 bases, with 10 bases separating them. Germline CDR1 reads LGHNA; CDR2 reads YNFKEQ. The CDR3 runs to 16 residues.

As DNA, the CDR3 is TGTGCCAGCAGTGAAGGGTCAGGGGGAAACACCATATATTTT. As protein: CASSEGSGGNTIYF. The chain combines TRBV2 with TRBJ1-3; TRBD1 might be the D (5 bases). Germline V lookup: CDR1 SNHLY, CDR2 FYNNEI. This CDR3 is built from 14 residues. The germline V and J ends were trimmed by 1 base and 4 bases, with 8 bases remaining between them.

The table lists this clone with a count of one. This chain's CDR3 is CASSFLSGNQPQHF. CDR3 DNA: TGTGCCAGCAGCTTCCTTTCAGGTAATCAGCCCCAGCATTTT. The chain uses TRBV5-6 and TRBJ1-5; D call uncertain. V was clipped by 2 bases and J by 4 bases, with 10 bases between them. In germline, CDR1 is SGHDT, CDR2 YYEEEE. The CDR3 consists of 14 residues.

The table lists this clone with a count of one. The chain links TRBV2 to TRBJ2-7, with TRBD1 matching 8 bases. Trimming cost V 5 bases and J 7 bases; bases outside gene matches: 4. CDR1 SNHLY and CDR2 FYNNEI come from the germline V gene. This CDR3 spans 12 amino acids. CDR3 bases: TGTGCCAGCAGTTCAGGGGGCGCTGAGCAGTACTTC. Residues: CASSSGGAEQYF.

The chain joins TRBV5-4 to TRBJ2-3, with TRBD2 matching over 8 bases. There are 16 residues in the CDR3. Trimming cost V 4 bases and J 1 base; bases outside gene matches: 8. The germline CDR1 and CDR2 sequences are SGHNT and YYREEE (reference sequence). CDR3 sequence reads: CASSRGGVGGTDTQYF. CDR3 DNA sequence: TGTGCCAGCAGCCGGGGGGGGGTAGGGGGCACAGATACGCAGTATTTT.

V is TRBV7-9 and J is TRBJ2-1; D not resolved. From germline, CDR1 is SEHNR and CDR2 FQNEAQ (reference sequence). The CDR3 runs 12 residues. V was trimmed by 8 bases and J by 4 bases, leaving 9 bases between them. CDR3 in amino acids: CASQIQYNEQFF. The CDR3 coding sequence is TGTGCCAGCCAAATTCAGTACAATGAGCAGTTCTTC.